This entry features one TCR beta chain sequence. The antigen is not known. Germline V gene lookup returns CDR1 SGHTA and CDR2 FQGNSA. The CDR3 loop spans 15 amino acids. Trimming took off 5 bases at V and 2 bases at J, with 15 bases between the two ends. These data are taken from a study of shared clonotypes between healthy human individuals. The table came from immunoSEQ multiplex PCR; TCRdb's copy has only in-frame clones and leaves some out. In the table there are around 1 million clones, about 80% of which are singletons. Study outcomes and limitations: The naive CD4 repertoires of several donors were compared, and approximately 5% of clonotypes were shared.

Within Nashville, Tennessee resided all donors, each a Caucasian adult. Sequenced material: memory CD4+ T cells sorted from blood. The sample's subset: CD45RA-negative fraction. The gene calls are TRBV7-2 and TRBJ1-2; no clear D. The sequence was obtained from a man aged 18 to 35 in good health. The CDR3 DNA reads TGTGCCAGCAGCCGGGCCGGAATCAAAAACTATGGCTACACCTTC. It codes for CASSRAGIKNYGYTF.